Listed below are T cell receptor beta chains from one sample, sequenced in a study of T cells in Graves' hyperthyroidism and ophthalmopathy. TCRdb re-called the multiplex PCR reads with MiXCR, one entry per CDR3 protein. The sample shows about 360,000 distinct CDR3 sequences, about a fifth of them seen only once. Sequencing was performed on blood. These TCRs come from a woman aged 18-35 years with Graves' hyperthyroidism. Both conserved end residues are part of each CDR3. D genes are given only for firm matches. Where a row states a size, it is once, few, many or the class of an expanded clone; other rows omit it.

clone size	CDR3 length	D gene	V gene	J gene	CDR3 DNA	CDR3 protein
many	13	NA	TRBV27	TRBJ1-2	TGTGCCAGCAGTTTTCTCGAGGGGCATGGCTACACCTTC	CASSFLEGHGYTF
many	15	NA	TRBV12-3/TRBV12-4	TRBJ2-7	TGTGCCAGCAGTCCTCCGGCCGCCGCGGGGTACGAGCAGTACTTC	CASSPPAAAGYEQYF
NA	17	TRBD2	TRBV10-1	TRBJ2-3	TGCGCCAGCAGTGATCCCACTAGCGGGGTGGTTGCAGATACGCAGTATTTT	CASSDPTSGVVADTQYF
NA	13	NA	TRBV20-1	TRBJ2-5	TGCAGTGCTACCTACAGAGGAGCGGAGACCCAGTACTTC	CSATYRGAETQYF
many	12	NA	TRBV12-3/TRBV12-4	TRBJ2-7	TGTGCCAGCAGTTTTAAGGGGTACGAGCAGTACTTC	CASSFKGYEQYF
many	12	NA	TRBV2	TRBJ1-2	TGTGCCAGCGGGGGGGACGGCTATGGCTACACCTTC	CASGGDGYGYTF
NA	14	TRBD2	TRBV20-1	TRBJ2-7	TGCAGTGCTCTCGGGCGGGGGGGCGAATACGAGCAGTACTTC	CSALGRGGEYEQYF
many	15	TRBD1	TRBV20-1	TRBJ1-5	TGCAGTGCTAGCTCCGGGACAGGGGACCGTCAGCCCCAGCATTTT	CSASSGTGDRQPQHF
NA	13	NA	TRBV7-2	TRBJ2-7	TGTGCCAGCGGAAGTTACAGGGAGGACGAGCAGTACTTC	CASGSYREDEQYF
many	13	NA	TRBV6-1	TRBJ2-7	TGTGCCAGCAGTGGAGGCCCTTGGGAGGAGCAGTACTTC	CASSGGPWEEQYF
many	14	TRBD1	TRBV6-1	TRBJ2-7	TGTGCCAGCAGTCCGGACAGGGGGCGCAGTGAGCAGTACTTC	CASSPDRGRSEQYF
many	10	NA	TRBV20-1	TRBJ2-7	TGCAGTGTCGGGCATTACGAGCAGTACTTC	CSVGHYEQYF
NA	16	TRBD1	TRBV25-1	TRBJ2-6	TGTGCCAGCAAGGGGACAGGAGGCTCTGGGGCCAACGTCCTGACTTTC	CASKGTGGSGANVLTF
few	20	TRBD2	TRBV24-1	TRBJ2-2	TGTGCCACCAGTGATTTGAAGGATCCAGCGGGGGGGCCAAACACCGGGGAGCTGTTTTTT	CATSDLKDPAGGPNTGELFF
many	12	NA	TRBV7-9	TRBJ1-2	TGTGCCAGCAGCCCGGACAGCAATGGCTACACCTTC	CASSPDSNGYTF
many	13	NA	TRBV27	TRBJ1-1	TGTGCCAGCAGTTTCGGGGGCAATGGTGAAGCTTTCTTT	CASSFGGNGEAFF
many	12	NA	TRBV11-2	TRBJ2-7	TGTGCCAGCAGCTTCGGGGGCCGCGAGCAGTACTTC	CASSFGGREQYF
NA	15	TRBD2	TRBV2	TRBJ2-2	TGTGCCAGCTCCCCGGGACTAGTTCTGGCCGGGGAGCTGTTTTTT	CASSPGLVLAGELFF
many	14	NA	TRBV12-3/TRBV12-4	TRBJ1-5	TGTGCCAGCAGCCGAGGGGATAGCAATCAGCCCCAGCATTTT	CASSRGDSNQPQHF
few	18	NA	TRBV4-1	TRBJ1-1	TGCGCCAGCAGCCAAGATTCATCTCCGGGGGTTCGGGACACTGAAGCTTTCTTT	CASSQDSSPGVRDTEAFF
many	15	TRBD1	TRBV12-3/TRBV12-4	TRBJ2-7	TGTGCCAGCAGTTTAAGGGACAGCTCCCTCGGCGAGCAGTACTTC	CASSLRDSSLGEQYF
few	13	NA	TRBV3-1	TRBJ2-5	TGTGCCTGCAGCCAACGAGGGACAGAGACCCAGTACTTC	CACSQRGTETQYF
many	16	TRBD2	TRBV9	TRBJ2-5	TGTGCCAGCAGCGCGGGACCGGGACTACAATCGGGGACCCAGTACTTC	CASSAGPGLQSGTQYF
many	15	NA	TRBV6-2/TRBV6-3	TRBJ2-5	TGTGCCAGCCAATTTGTTGGAGGGCCTCTCGAGACCCAGTACTTC	CASQFVGGPLETQYF
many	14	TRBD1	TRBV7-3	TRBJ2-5	TGTGCCAGCAGCCGACAGGGGCCGCGGGAGACCCAGTACTTC	CASSRQGPRETQYF
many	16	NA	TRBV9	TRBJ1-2	TGTGCCAGCAGCGTAGCTCCAGCCGAAACAAGATATGGCTACACCTTC	CASSVAPAETRYGYTF
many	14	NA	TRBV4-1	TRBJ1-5	TGCGCCAGCAGCCAAGTGGTCGAGGGTCAGCCCCAGCATTTT	CASSQVVEGQPQHF
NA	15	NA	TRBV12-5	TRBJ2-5	TGTGCTAGTGGTTTGGTTCCGGACAGACAAGAGACCCAGTACTTC	CASGLVPDRQETQYF
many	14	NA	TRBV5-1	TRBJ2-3	TGCGCCAGCAGCTTGTCGCAGAACACAGATACGCAGTATTTT	CASSLSQNTDTQYF
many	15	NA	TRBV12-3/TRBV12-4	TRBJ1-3	TGTGCCAGCAGTTTAAGGGGAGTCGGCGGAAACACCATATATTTT	CASSLRGVGGNTIYF
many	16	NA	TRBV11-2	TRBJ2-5	TGTGCCAGCAGTTATGGACCGGGCCGTTACCAAGAGACCCAGTACTTC	CASSYGPGRYQETQYF
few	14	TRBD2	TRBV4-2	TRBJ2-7	TGTGCCAGCAGCCAAGATCGGGGGGGCTGGGAGCAGTACTTC	CASSQDRGGWEQYF
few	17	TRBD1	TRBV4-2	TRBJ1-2	TGTGCCAGCAGCCAGCCCCCCGGGGCAGGGGGCGCGGATGGCTACACCTTC	CASSQPPGAGGADGYTF
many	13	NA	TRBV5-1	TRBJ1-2	TGCGCCAGCAGCAGGGAGATGGACTATGGCTACACCTTC	CASSREMDYGYTF
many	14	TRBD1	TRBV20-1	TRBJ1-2	TGCAGTGGGGCCGGGACAGGGGGAGACTATGGCTACACCTTC	CSGAGTGGDYGYTF
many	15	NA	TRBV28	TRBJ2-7	TGTGCCAGCAGTTTGGGTTCAGCATCGGGCCACGAGCAGTACTTC	CASSLGSASGHEQYF
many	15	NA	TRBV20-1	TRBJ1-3	TGCAGTGCTAGGCCGGGAGGGGCCTCTGGAAACACCATATATTTT	CSARPGGASGNTIYF
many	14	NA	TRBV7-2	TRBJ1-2	TGTGCCAGCAGCTTATGGCAGGACAGCTATGGCTACACCTTC	CASSLWQDSYGYTF
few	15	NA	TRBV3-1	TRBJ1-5	TGTGCCAGCAGCCGCGGCAGGGGCCCTTTGCAGCCCCAGCATTTT	CASSRGRGPLQPQHF
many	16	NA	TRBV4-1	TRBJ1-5	TGCGCCAGCAGCCAAGATACAGGGCTTAGCAATCAGCCCCAGCATTTT	CASSQDTGLSNQPQHF
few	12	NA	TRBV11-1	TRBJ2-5	TGTGCCAGCAGTGAGGTCCAAAAGACCCAGTACTTC	CASSEVQKTQYF
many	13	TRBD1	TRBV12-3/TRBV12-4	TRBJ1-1	TGTGCCAGCAGTTTCCCGGGACAGGATGAAGCTTTCTTT	CASSFPGQDEAFF
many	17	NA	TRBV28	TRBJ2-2	TGTGCCAGCAGTTTTGTGGACAGCAGCTTATCGGCCGGGGAGCTGTTTTTT	CASSFVDSSLSAGELFF
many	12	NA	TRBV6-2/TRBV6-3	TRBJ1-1	TGTGCCAGCAGTTCGGGACGACCCGAAGCTTTCTTT	CASSSGRPEAFF
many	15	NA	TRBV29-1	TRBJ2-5	TGCAGCGTCCTTAGAAGGACTTCGGGACAAAAGACCCAGTACTTC	CSVLRRTSGQKTQYF
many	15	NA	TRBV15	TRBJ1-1	TGTGCCACCAGCAGAGCTTGGACGGCGAACACTGAAGCTTTCTTT	CATSRAWTANTEAFF